The following is a T cell receptor beta chain sequence with its context. This sample is part of a study of blood T cell repertoires in COVID-19. Study as a whole: PBMCs, B-cell-depleted T cells, or T cells provided the cDNA or gDNA that made up the material.

With 6 bases clipped from V and 8 bases from J, the junction kept 11 bases outside the gene matches. CDR1 MDHEN and CDR2 SYDVKM come from the germline V gene. The CDR3 is 15 residues long. The study drew participants aged about 18 to 89 years from 20 to 30 US areas. Among Cohort 3 donors, those recovered had two negative PCRs, clearance, or symptom resolution. Source study methods: Estimates of nucleated cell counts were drawn from the amplification of reference gene primers. Assay: immunoSEQ multiplex PCR; the TCRdb copy retains only in-frame clones and omits some. Clone size and V and J calls were adopted from that table, with D and trimming inferred from the DNA. The sample lists some 350,000 clones; roughly 84% were seen once.

The rearrangement links TRBV28 to TRBJ2-1, with TRBD1 matching 9 bases. The clonotype was recovered from a woman aged 25 to 39 who had recovered from COVID-19. Sequencing used PBMCs or T cells enriched from blood (not recorded which). The CDR3 bases are TGTGCCAGCAGCGCACCGGGACAGGGATATGATGAGCAGTTCTTC. The encoded protein is CASSAPGQGYDEQFF. Full variable domain (missing parts from reference TRBV28 and TRBJ2-1): DVKVTQSSRYLVKRTGEKVFLECVQDMDHENMFWYRQDPGLGLRLIYFSYDVKMKEKGDIPEGYSVSREKKERFSLILESASTNQTSMYLCASSAPGQGYDEQFFGPGTRLTVL.